The text below deals with one T cell receptor (beta chain). The antigen is unknown. The data were obtained in a study of cytomegalovirus exposure and HLA in healthy donors. General study findings and limits: There were under 200 TCR beta chains listed as cytomegalovirus-associated.

The CDR3 covers 15 residues. Between the trimmed V and J ends, which lost 2 bases and 4 bases, there was a span of 14 bases. Germline V gene lookup returns CDR1 SGHDT and CDR2 YYEEEE. A multiplex PCR was run with 60 Vbeta primers and 13 Jbeta primers. This table comes from immunoSEQ multiplex PCR, and its TCRdb copy is limited to in-frame clones, with some not included. The data show fewer than 300,000 clones, under 90% seen once. Sequenced: PBMCs. This TCR was sampled from a girl aged 2-10 years in good health and CMV-seronegative. The chain couples TRBV5-6 to TRBJ2-3, with a possible D match to TRBD2 (5 bases). CDR3: CASSFLAWRADTQYF. The CDR3 DNA sequence: TGTGCCAGCAGCTTTCTAGCTTGGCGGGCAGATACGCAGTATTTT.